Listed here are 18 T cell receptor beta chains from one sample, sequenced in a study of shared clonotypes between healthy human individuals. Some clones are missing from TCRdb's copy, which holds only in-frame ones; the method was immunoSEQ multiplex PCR. Altogether about 2 million clones are present, less than 95% being singletons, with the ten largest covering 0.95% to 1.5%. Terminally differentiated effector memory CD45RA+ cells were excluded from the naive CD8 cells, which were CD45RO-negative and positively selected for CCR7. The sequenced sample consisted of naive CD8+ T cells sorted from blood. These receptor sequences come from a man younger than 35 in good health.

V usage is TRBV28 and J usage is TRBJ1-6, with 11 bases that match TRBD1. CDR3 length: 16 residues. Germline-derived CDR1 and CDR2 are MDHEN and SYDVKM. Trimming took 6 bases from V and 9 from J; bases not matched to a gene: 10. The CDR3 is CASSRTGGDFVSPLHF. The CDR3 DNA sequence: TGTGCCAGCAGCCGGACAGGGGGCGATTTCGTTTCACCCCTCCACTTT.

The CDR3 here is CASTPSGALQETQYF. CDR3 sequence (DNA): TGTGCCAGCACTCCCTCCGGAGCGCTCCAAGAGACCCAGTACTTC. The genes are TRBV28 and TRBJ2-5; D is unclear. Germline CDR1 reads MDHEN; CDR2 reads SYDVKM. The V gene lost 7 bases and the J gene lost 1 base, with 16 bases spanning the gap. There are 15 residues in the CDR3.

On this clone itself: Other DNA sequences in this sample translate to the same CDR3. This chain joins TRBV5-4 and TRBJ1-1; a weak D match, TRBD1 (5 bases). Germline-derived CDR1 and CDR2 are SGHNT and YYREEE (reference sequence). The CDR3 has 14 amino acids. V shed 2 bases and J shed 1 base, with 9 bases lying between them. In nucleotides, the CDR3 is TGTGCCAGCAGCTTTCGTGGGGGGAACACTGAAGCTTTCTTT. Translated: CASSFRGGNTEAFF.

The J gene is TRBJ1-2, the V gene TRBV27; D not resolved. V lost 7 bases and J 6 bases, leaving 21 bases between the germline ends. The length of the CDR3 is 15 residues. The germline CDR1 and CDR2 sequences are MNHEY and SMNVEV (reference sequence). The CDR3 DNA sequence: TGTGCCAGCACCTCGGGAAGGTTTCTTTCTGATGGCTACACCTTC. Translation: CASTSGRFLSDGYTF.

V gene TRBV13 combines with J gene TRBJ2-3; D ambiguous. The CDR3 totals 12 residues. V lost 3 bases and J lost 9, with 10 bases in between. The germline CDR1 and CDR2 sequences are PRHDT and FYEKMQ (reference sequence). CDR3 DNA sequence: TGTGCCAGCAGCTTCCTGGACGCCACGCAGTATTTT. This codes for CASSFLDATQYF.

This chain uses TRBV13 with TRBJ2-5; D is possibly TRBD2 (7 bases). CDR1 and CDR2 from the germline V gene are PRHDT and FYEKMQ (reference sequence). Deletions cut 2 bases from V and 1 base from J, with 11 bases between. The CDR3 loop spans 15 amino acids. The CDR3 DNA reads as TGTGCCAGCAGCTTAAGGGGGACTACCCAAGAGACCCAGTACTTC. This translates into CASSLRGTTQETQYF.

The chain combines TRBV5-4 with TRBJ2-3, with D maybe TRBD2 (6 bases). The germline gives CDR1 SGHNT, CDR2 YYREEE (reference sequence). Trimming removed 0 bases from V and 3 bases from J, with 14 bases in between. The CDR3 is 16 amino acids. CDR3: CASSLDTGEVTDTQYF. The CDR3 region has the DNA TGTGCCAGCAGCTTGGACACGGGAGAGGTTACAGATACGCAGTATTTT.

The chain has TRBV27 and TRBJ2-1, with 10 nucleotides matching TRBD2. V lost 0 bases and J lost 4; bases outside the gene matches: 3. Germline values: CDR1 MNHEY, CDR2 SMNVEV (reference sequence). The CDR3 is 16 amino acids. The CDR3 DNA reads TGTGCCAGCAGTTTATCTTCTAGCGGGGGTTACAATGAGCAGTTCTTC. This encodes CASSLSSSGGYNEQFF.

The V call is TRBV13, the J call TRBJ2-7; no clear D gene. This CDR3 has 12 amino acids. V was pared by 0 bases and J by 4 bases, with 4 bases between. In germline, CDR1 is PRHDT, CDR2 FYEKMQ (reference sequence). The chain's CDR3 is CASSLGKYEQYF. CDR3 DNA: TGTGCCAGCAGCTTAGGCAAGTACGAGCAGTACTTC.

CDR3 loop: CASSPRQGAWYEQYF. In nucleotides, the CDR3 is TGTGCCAGCAGCCCCCGACAGGGGGCCTGGTACGAGCAGTACTTC. The rearrangement links TRBV11-2 to TRBJ2-7; TRBD1 matches at 10 bases. V was clipped by 5 bases and J by 4 bases; unmatched bases: 8. CDR3 length: 15 residues. Per germline, CDR1 SGHAT and CDR2 FQNNGV.

The genes are TRBV7-8 and TRBJ2-2; 11 nucleotides line up with TRBD2. V trimming: 1 base; J trimming: 9 bases; junction bases outside the gene matches: 13. The germline CDR1 and CDR2 sequences are SGHVS and FQNEAQ. The CDR3 consists of 18 residues. CDR3 coding DNA: TGTGCCAGCAGCTTAGAAGTACTAGCGGGAGAAGGAACCAGGGAGCTGTTTTTT. Its translation is CASSLEVLAGEGTRELFF.

CDR3: CASSYLGGYEQYF. The DNA of the CDR3 is TGTGCCAGCAGCTACCTGGGGGGGTACGAGCAGTACTTC. The V gene is TRBV5-8, the J gene TRBJ2-7, with 7 bases that match TRBD2. Germline lookup yields CDR1 SGHTS and CDR2 YDEGEE. The length of the CDR3 is 13 residues. V was clipped by 3 bases and J by 4 bases; unmatched bases: 4. Full variable domain (missing parts from reference TRBV5-8 and TRBJ2-7): EAGVTQSPTHLIKTRGQQATLRCSPISGHTSVYWYQQALGLGLQFLLWYDEGEERNRGNFPPRFSGRQFPNYSSELNVNALELEDSALYLCASSYLGGYEQYFGPGTRLTVT.

The V and J genes are TRBV7-9 and TRBJ1-6; D is ambiguous. Deletions cut 1 base from V and 8 bases from J, with 12 bases between. This CDR3 spans 15 amino acids. Germline assignment: CDR1 SEHNR and CDR2 FQNEAQ (reference sequence). The CDR3 coding sequence is TGTGCCAGCAGCTTAGTATTGGGGTGGGATTCACCCCTCCACTTT. Translation: CASSLVLGWDSPLHF.

The gene calls are TRBV7-8 and TRBJ2-1; 7 bases agree with TRBD1. Per germline, CDR1 SGHVS and CDR2 FQNEAQ. This CDR3 is 14 amino acids long. Unmatched junction bases numbered 5, after V lost 1 base and J lost 8 bases. The CDR3 region is CASSLETGTYEQFF. The CDR3 coding sequence is TGTGCCAGCAGCTTAGAGACAGGGACCTATGAGCAGTTCTTC.

This chain links TRBV5-1 with TRBJ1-2; D is unresolved. The ends were cut back, 1 base at V and 4 bases at J, with 11 bases in the middle. The CDR3 is 14 amino acids. The germline gives CDR1 SGHRS, CDR2 YFSETQ. The CDR3 region is CASSLFAGPYGYTF. As DNA, the CDR3 is TGCGCCAGCAGCTTGTTTGCTGGGCCCTATGGCTACACCTTC.

In regard to this clone: Other DNA sequences of this sample code for an identical CDR3. V gene TRBV11-2 combines with J gene TRBJ2-2; no definite D call. Trimming took 3 bases from V and 3 from J, leaving 8 bases between them. Germline loops: CDR1 SGHAT, CDR2 FQNNGV. The CDR3 contains 14 residues. This CDR3 reads CASSFLADTGELFF. CDR3 nucleotides: TGTGCCAGCAGCTTTCTGGCAGACACCGGGGAGCTGTTTTTT.

The gene calls are TRBV7-8 and TRBJ1-1, with 7 nucleotides matching TRBD1. V was pared by 5 bases and J by 3 bases, with 6 bases of the junction left unmatched. CDR1 SGHVS and CDR2 FQNEAQ come from the germline V gene. The CDR3 extends over 14 amino acids. The CDR3 nucleotides are TGTGCCAGCAGCCTCAGGGGGACTTACACTGAAGCTTTCTTT. Translation: CASSLRGTYTEAFF.

The chain employs TRBV7-8 and TRBJ2-1, with no clear D. V lost 6 bases and J 7 bases, leaving 4 bases between the germline ends. Germline CDR1 reads SGHVS; CDR2 reads FQNEAQ. There are 10 residues in the CDR3. The CDR3: CASRFNEQFF. The CDR3 nucleotides are TGTGCCAGCAGGTTTAATGAGCAGTTCTTC.